This record covers a single T cell receptor beta chain. Germline CDR1 MNHNS, CDR2 SASEGT. The CDR3 covers 15 residues. V lost 5 bases and J lost 5; bases outside the gene matches: 7. Assay: immunoSEQ multiplex PCR; the TCRdb copy retains only in-frame clones and omits some. Of 150,000 to 200,000 clones listed, around 90% are singletons. The sample is drawn from a study of cytomegalovirus exposure and HLA in healthy donors. This chain uses TRBV6-1 with TRBJ1-4; 8 nucleotides agree with TRBD1. This sequence was found in a man between 18 and 35 years old in good health and CMV-seronegative. Sequencing used PBMCs. The CDR3 DNA reads as TGTGCCAGCAGTCAGTGGACAGGGTCAAATGAAAAACTGTTTTTT. It yields the protein CASSQWTGSNEKLFF.